The next 21 T cell receptor beta chains were all read from a single sample in a study of type 1 and type 2 diabetes patients. The PCR template was genomic DNA. Multiplex PCR with 30 forward and 13 reverse primers amplified the TCR beta CDR3. TCRdb recomputed calls from the multiplex PCR reads with MiXCR, one row per CDR3 protein. The data show around 300,000 distinct CDR3 sequences, more than 40% seen once. Input material: peripheral blood mononuclear cells (PBMCs). The receptors were gathered from a man aged 18 to 30 with type 2 diabetes.

The chain joins TRBV10-2 to TRBJ2-5, with D perhaps assigned TRBD1 or TRBD2 (5 bases each). Matching the DNA end better, TRBJ2-1 makes the J call doubtful. The CDR3 extends over 15 amino acids. Germline CDR1 and CDR2: WSHSY and SAAADI. The CDR3 sequence is CASSEMRWGINEQFF. CDR3 sequence (DNA): TGCGCCAGCAGTGAGATGCGCTGGGGGATCAATGAGCAGTTCTTC.

This clonotype has more than one count but fewer than ten. The gene calls are TRBV6-1 and TRBJ1-4; TRBD1 aligns across 7 bases. The V segment lost 4 bases and the J segment 3 bases; nucleotides outside the gene matches: 5. This CDR3 is 15 amino acids long. Germline lookup yields CDR1 MNHNS and CDR2 SASEGT. CDR3 protein: CASSVTGFSNEKLFF. In nucleotides, the CDR3 is TGTGCCAGCAGTGTGACAGGGTTTTCTAATGAAAAACTGTTTTTT.

The rearrangement joins TRBV28 to TRBJ1-5; D gene ambiguous. The CDR3 is 9 amino acids. V dropped 7 bases and J dropped 7 bases, with 2 bases sitting between them. CDR1 is MDHEN, CDR2 SYDVKM, per germline. CDR3 amino acids: CASTQPQHF. As DNA, the CDR3 is TGTGCCAGCACCCAGCCCCAGCATTTT.

The chain links TRBV27 to TRBJ2-7; 8 bases line up with TRBD2. The CDR3 has 14 amino acids. Germline V gene lookup returns CDR1 MNHEY and CDR2 SMNVEV (reference sequence). The J segment lost 3 bases and the V segment lost 5 bases, leaving 6 bases of the junction unmatched. CDR3 in DNA: TGTGCCAGCAGTAATTCACTAGCGGACTACGAGCAGTACTTC. It is translated as CASSNSLADYEQYF.

V usage is TRBV12-3 or TRBV12-4 and J usage is TRBJ2-5; D may match TRBD1 or TRBD2 (5 bases each). The V gene lost 5 bases and the J gene lost 5 bases, with 18 bases spanning the gap. This CDR3 spans 15 amino acids. CDR3: CASSPGTRPLETQYF. The CDR3 coding sequence is TGTGCCAGCAGTCCCGGGACCCGGCCATTGGAGACCCAGTACTTC.

The CDR3 DNA sequence: TGTGCCAGCAGCTCCCGGGACTGGGACTACGAGCAGTACTTC. Translation gives CASSSRDWDYEQYF. V and J are TRBV7-2 and TRBJ2-7, with a tentative D call TRBD2 (6 bases). CDR3 length equals 14 residues. The V and J ends lost 4 bases and 3 bases respectively, with 13 bases between them. CDR1 is SGHTA, CDR2 FQGNSA, per germline.

The chain joins TRBV19 to TRBJ2-7; possibly TRBD1 for D (6 bases). The J call is uncertain, as TRBJ2-5 better fits the DNA end. The CDR3 sequence is 18 residues long. The germline V gene has CDR1 LNHDA and CDR2 SQIVND (reference sequence). CDR3: CASSIDGGPSKSLETQYF. The CDR3 nucleotides read TGTGCCAGTAGTATAGATGGGGGCCCTTCCAAGTCCTTAGAGACCCAGTACTTC.

As for this clonotype: The junction departs from the called germline gene at one end, perhaps through a read error. V usage is TRBV6-5 and J usage is TRBJ2-2; perhaps TRBD1 as D (6 bases). Germline CDR1 and CDR2: MNHEY and SVGAGI. This CDR3 spans 16 amino acids. CDR3 region: CATSDTGPANTGELFF. The CDR3 DNA sequence: TGTGCCACCAGTGATACAGGGCCTGCGAACACCGGGGAGCTGTTTTTT.

This chain connects TRBV15 to TRBJ1-5, with a weak D call TRBD1 (5 bases). Trimming cost V 5 bases and J 7 bases, with 15 bases left between them. This CDR3 is 14 amino acids long. Germline V gene data show CDR1 as LNHNV and CDR2 as YYDKDF (reference sequence). In DNA form, the CDR3 reads TGTGCCACCAGCGCCGACAGAGGCGGGCAGCCCCAGCATTTT. This translates into CATSADRGGQPQHF.

This rearrangement joins TRBV4-2 to TRBJ2-5; 8 bases align to TRBD2. Per the germline V gene, CDR1 is LGHNA and CDR2 is YNFKEQ. The trim removed 6 bases at V and 2 bases at J, leaving 11 bases unmatched. The CDR3 runs to 16 residues. CDR3 sequence: CASSVVGASGQETQYF. CDR3 in DNA: TGTGCCAGCAGTGTAGTTGGGGCTAGCGGGCAAGAGACCCAGTACTTC.

This clonotype has just a few counts. The chain links TRBV19 to TRBJ2-1, with TRBD2 as a possible D gene (6 bases). Germline CDR1 and CDR2: LNHDA and SQIVND (reference sequence). The germline V and J ends were trimmed by 3 bases and 0 bases, with 9 bases remaining between them. The CDR3 has 15 residues. The CDR3, as DNA: TGTGCCAGTAGTATGGCGGGAACCTCCTACAATGAGCAGTTCTTC. The encoded protein is CASSMAGTSYNEQFF. Complete variable domain (other parts from reference TRBV19 and TRBJ2-1): DGGITQSPKYLFRKEGQNVTLSCEQNLNHDAMYWYRQDPGQGLRLIYYSQIVNDFQKGDIAEGYSVSREKKESFPLTVTSAQKNPTAFYLCASSMAGTSYNEQFFGPGTRLTVL.

The chain has TRBV7-8 and TRBJ1-2; TRBD1 might be the D (6 bases). CDR1 is SGHVS and CDR2 is FQNEAQ in the germline V gene. V lost 7 bases to trimming and J lost 7 bases, with 22 bases between them. This CDR3 has 15 amino acids. The chain's CDR3 is CASIITPGGARGYTF. CDR3 sequence (DNA): TGTGCCAGCATTATCACCCCGGGGGGCGCGCGTGGCTACACCTTC.

DNA of the CDR3: TGCAGTGCTAGGAGGGGGGGAGGAGACAATGAGCAGTTCTTC. Its protein product is CSARRGGGDNEQFF. The gene calls are TRBV20-1 and TRBJ2-1; D perhaps matches TRBD2 (7 bases). Trimming left V 3 bases short and J 5 bases short, with 14 bases between. Germline loops: CDR1 DFQATT, CDR2 SNEGSKA (reference sequence). This CDR3 contains 14 residues.

V usage is TRBV19 and J usage is TRBJ1-5, with 8 bases aligning to TRBD1. The germline V gene encodes CDR1 LNHDA and CDR2 SQIVND (reference sequence). V dropped 6 bases and J dropped 5; count of bases not matched to a gene: 0. CDR3 length: 12 amino acids. CDR3 region: CASRDRDQPQHF. The CDR3 DNA is TGTGCCAGTAGGGACAGGGATCAGCCCCAGCATTTT.

This clonotype has more than one count but fewer than ten. The genes are TRBV6-1 and TRBJ1-1; no firm D call. The V end lost 5 bases, the J end lost 1 base, and 5 bases lay between the germline ends. CDR3 size: 12 residues. Germline V gene lookup returns CDR1 MNHNS and CDR2 SASEGT. In DNA form, the CDR3 reads TGTGCCAGCAGTAAGCGGAACACTGAAGCTTTCTTT. It encodes CASSKRNTEAFF.

V gene TRBV11-1 combines with J gene TRBJ2-3; 7 bases match TRBD2. Germline trimming cut 5 bases from V and 0 bases from J; bases unmatched to any gene: 2. CDR3 length: 14 amino acids. The germline gives CDR1 SGHAT, CDR2 FQDESV (reference sequence). CDR3 in amino acids: CASSERDSTDTQYF. The CDR3 DNA reads as TGTGCCAGCAGCGAGCGGGACAGCACAGATACGCAGTATTTT.

This clonotype turned up a few times. The V and J genes are TRBV27 and TRBJ2-5; 9 nucleotides line up with TRBD1. This CDR3 is 14 amino acids long. CDR1 MNHEY and CDR2 SMNVEV come from the germline V gene (reference sequence). Unmatched junction bases numbered 7, after V lost 6 bases and J lost 5 bases. CDR3 sequence (DNA): TGTGCCAGCAGCCCCGACAGGGGGGGGGAGACCCAGTACTTC. Encoded protein: CASSPDRGGETQYF.

This clonotype was seen only a few times. V usage is TRBV20-1 and J usage is TRBJ2-5; TRBD2 aligns across 9 bases. The CDR3 is made up of 15 amino acids. With V trimmed by 3 bases and J by 4 bases, 9 bases remained unmatched. CDR1 is DFQATT, CDR2 SNEGSKA, per germline (reference sequence). The CDR3, as DNA: TGCAGTGCTAGTCCTTTAGCGGGGGTAGGAGAGACCCAGTACTTC. Amino acids: CSASPLAGVGETQYF.

This chain links TRBV7-9 with TRBJ1-3; unclear D gene. CDR3 length: 16 amino acids. Trimming took off 1 base at V and 1 base at J, with 11 bases between the two ends. Germline V gives CDR1 SEHNR, CDR2 FQNEAQ (reference sequence). The CDR3 region has the DNA TGTGCCAGCAGCTTAGAAGGCAGGACGTCTGGAAACACCATATATTTT. Translated: CASSLEGRTSGNTIYF.

This clonotype was counted a few times. The genes are TRBV7-9 and TRBJ2-7, with TRBD2 as a possible D gene (6 bases). The CDR3 has 13 amino acids. From germline, CDR1 is SEHNR and CDR2 FQNEAQ (reference sequence). Trimming took off 3 bases at V and 5 bases at J, with 11 bases between the two ends. This CDR3 reads CASSFGTGDEQYF. The CDR3 coding sequence is TGTGCCAGCAGCTTTGGGACTGGAGACGAGCAGTACTTC.

In this sample, this clonotype turned up once. The rearrangement uses TRBV2 and TRBJ2-7; possible D gene TRBD1, 6 bases. CDR1 is SNHLY and CDR2 is FYNNEI in the germline V gene. CDR3 length: 13 amino acids. V was trimmed by 3 bases and J by 2 bases, leaving 8 bases between them. The CDR3 nucleotides read TGTGCCAGCAGTGAGGCAGGGGCCTACGAGCAGTACTTC. This translates into CASSEAGAYEQYF.